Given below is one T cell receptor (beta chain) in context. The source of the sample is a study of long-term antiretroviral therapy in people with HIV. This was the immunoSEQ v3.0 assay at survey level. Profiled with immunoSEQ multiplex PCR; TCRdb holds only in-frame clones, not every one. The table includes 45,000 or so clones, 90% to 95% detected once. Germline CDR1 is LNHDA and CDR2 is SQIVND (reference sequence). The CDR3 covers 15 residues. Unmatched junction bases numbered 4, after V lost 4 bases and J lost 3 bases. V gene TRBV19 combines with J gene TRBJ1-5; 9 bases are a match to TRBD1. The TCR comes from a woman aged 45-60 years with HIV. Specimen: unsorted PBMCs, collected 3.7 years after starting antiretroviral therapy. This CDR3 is CASSTRTGANQPQHF. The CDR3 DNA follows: TGTGCCAGTAGTACCCGGACAGGGGCCAATCAGCCCCAGCATTTT.